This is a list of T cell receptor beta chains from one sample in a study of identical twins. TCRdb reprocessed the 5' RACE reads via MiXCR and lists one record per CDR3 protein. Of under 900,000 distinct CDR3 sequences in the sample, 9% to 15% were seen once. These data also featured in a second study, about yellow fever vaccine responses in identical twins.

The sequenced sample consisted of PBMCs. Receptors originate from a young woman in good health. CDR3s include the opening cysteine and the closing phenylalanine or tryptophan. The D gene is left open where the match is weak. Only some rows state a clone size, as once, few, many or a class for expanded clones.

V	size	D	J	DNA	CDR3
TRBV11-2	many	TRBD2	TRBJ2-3	TGTGCCAGCAGCTCGGACGGGGGGATCACAGATACGCAGTATTTT	CASSSDGGITDTQYF
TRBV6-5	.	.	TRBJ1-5	TGTGCCAGCGGCGTTAACAATCAGCCCCAGCATTTT	CASGVNNQPQHF
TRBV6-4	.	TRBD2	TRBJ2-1	TGTGCCAGCAGTCTCCGGCCCTTAGCGGGGGGCACCCCCCCAGGGTCCTACAATGAGCAGTTCTTC	CASSLRPLAGGTPPGSYNEQFF
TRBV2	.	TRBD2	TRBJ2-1	TGTGCCAGCAGTGAATGGGGGCTAGCGGGACCTTTTTACAATGAGCAGTTCTTC	CASSEWGLAGPFYNEQFF
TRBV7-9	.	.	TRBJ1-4	TGTGCCAGCAGCTTAGTTACGGCAGGGCAAGGCGAAAAACTGTTTTTT	CASSLVTAGQGEKLFF
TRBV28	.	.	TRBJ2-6	TGTGCCAGCAGTTTGATCCCGGGACGGGGCACACCACGACCTGGGGCCAACGTCCTGACTTTC	CASSLIPGRGTPRPGANVLTF
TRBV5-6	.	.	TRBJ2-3	TGTGCCAGCAGCCTATCCCTATATACGCAGTATTTT	CASSLSLYTQYF
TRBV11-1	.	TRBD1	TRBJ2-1	TGTGCCAGCAGCAAATATAACTTATTTTCAGGGGGAGACAATGAGCAGTTCTTC	CASSKYNLFSGGDNEQFF
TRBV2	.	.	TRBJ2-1	TGTGCCAGCAACCTACAGGGAGAGATTGGCAATGAGCAGTTCTTC	CASNLQGEIGNEQFF
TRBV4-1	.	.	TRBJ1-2	TGCGCCAGCAGCCCACCCCCGGCAGGGTATGGCTACACCTTC	CASSPPPAGYGYTF
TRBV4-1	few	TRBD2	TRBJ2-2	TGCGCCAGCAGCCCGACTAGCGGGAGGGTTAGCGGCACCGGGGAGCTGTTTTTT	CASSPTSGRVSGTGELFF
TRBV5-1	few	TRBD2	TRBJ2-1	TGCGCCAGCAGCCAGGGACTAGCGGGAGTCAGTAATGAGCAGTTCTTC	CASSQGLAGVSNEQFF
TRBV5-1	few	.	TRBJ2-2	TGCGCCAGCAGCTTGGTTGCAACTGTGAACACCGGGGAGCTGTTTTTT	CASSLVATVNTGELFF
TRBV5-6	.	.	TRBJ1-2	TGTGCCAGCAGCGGGGGCTTGGGGTCTAACTATGGCTACACCTTC	CASSGGLGSNYGYTF
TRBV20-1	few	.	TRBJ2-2	TGCAGTGCTAGTCAGGGTAGCGACACCGGGGAGCTGTTTTTT	CSASQGSDTGELFF
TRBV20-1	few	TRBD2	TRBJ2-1	TGCAGTGCTAGAGCCACTAGCGGGAGGGGGTCCTACAATGAGCAGTTCTTC	CSARATSGRGSYNEQFF
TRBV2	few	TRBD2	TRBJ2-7	TGTGCCAGCAGTGAGTTTGCGGGAGGGCCCTACGAGCAGTACTTC	CASSEFAGGPYEQYF
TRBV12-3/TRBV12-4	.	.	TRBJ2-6	TGTGCCAGCACTCCAGACTCTGGGGCCAACGTCCTGACTTTC	CASTPDSGANVLTF